Listed below are T cell receptor beta chains from one sample, sequenced in a study of T cells in Graves' hyperthyroidism and ophthalmopathy. TCRdb fed the multiplex PCR reads into MiXCR, producing one record per CDR3 protein. The sample contains under 450,000 distinct CDR3 sequences, roughly 15% of which appear only once. Source material: blood. These receptors all stem from a woman aged 25 to 45 with Graves' hyperthyroidism that later progressed to Graves' ophthalmopathy. CDR3s include the opening cysteine and the closing phenylalanine or tryptophan. A D gene is named only where the DNA matches it firmly. Not every row has a clone size; where given, it reads once, few, many or a size class.

J gene | D gene | V gene | clone size | CDR3 DNA | CDR3 protein
TRBJ2-7 | NA | TRBV20-1 | few | TGCAGTGCTAGAGGGGGCCAAACCGCGAGCTCCTACGAGCAGTACTTC | CSARGGQTASSYEQYF
TRBJ2-5 | NA | TRBV6-2/TRBV6-3 | NA | TGTGCCACTGGACCCCGGACCTCCCTGTACTTC | CATGPRTSLYF
TRBJ2-7 | TRBD2 | TRBV5-8 | few | TGTGCCAGCAGCGTGAGACTAGCGGGCGGGCAGTACTTC | CASSVRLAGGQYF
TRBJ2-7 | TRBD2 | TRBV28 | many | TGTGCCAGCAGTCTAGCGGGGAAGGGGTCCTACGAGCAGTACTTC | CASSLAGKGSYEQYF
TRBJ1-1 | TRBD1 | TRBV6-1 | many | TGTGCCAGCAGTGACACAGGGGGGGTGAACACTGAAGCTTTCTTT | CASSDTGGVNTEAFF
TRBJ2-1 | TRBD1 | TRBV2 | many | TGTGCCAGCATGTCGGACAGGGCCTCCTACAATGAGCAGTTCTTC | CASMSDRASYNEQFF
TRBJ2-2 | TRBD1 | TRBV25-1 | NA | TGTGCCAGCAGTGAATACCAAGACAGGGCCGGGGAGCTGTTTTTT | CASSEYQDRAGELFF
TRBJ2-2 | NA | TRBV4-1 | many | TGCGCCAGCAGCTCGCGGTCGGGCACCGGGGAGCTGTTTTTT | CASSSRSGTGELFF
TRBJ2-1 | NA | TRBV6-2/TRBV6-3 | many | TGTGCCAGCAGCCACCCAGGGGACTCCTACAATGAGCAGTTCTTC | CASSHPGDSYNEQFF
TRBJ2-2 | NA | TRBV12-3/TRBV12-4 | many | TGTGCCAGCAGTACAGGGTCCGGGGAGCTGTTTTTT | CASSTGSGELFF
TRBJ2-7 | TRBD2 | TRBV6-2/TRBV6-3 | many | TGTGCCAGCAGTTCGGCTAGCGGGAGTCCGTACGAGCAGTACTTC | CASSSASGSPYEQYF
TRBJ2-5 | NA | TRBV11-2 | many | TGTGCCAGCAGCGCCAGCTATTCTCAAGAGACCCAGTACTTC | CASSASYSQETQYF